This TCR beta chain comes out of a study of T-cell memory formation after mild COVID-19. One entry per CDR3 protein, called by TCRdb with MiXCR from the 5' RACE reads. The table includes fewer than 140,000 distinct CDR3 sequences, about 15% detected once. This clonotype was seen more than once but under ten times. The specimen was PBMCs or a T cell subset sorted from them (not recorded which). The source of this sequence is an adult woman who had mild COVID-19 (a few samples of this study predate the infection). Cell type and time point are not known.

Here the CDR3 reads CASSLARTIDNEQFF. The CDR3 bases are TGTGCCAGCAGCTTAGCGCGGACTATCGACAATGAGCAGTTCTTC. The chain is built from TRBV7-9 and TRBJ2-1, with TRBD2 as a possible D gene (6 bases). This CDR3 is built from 15 residues. The germline V gene encodes CDR1 SEHNR and CDR2 FQNEAQ (reference sequence). V shed 0 bases and J shed 5 bases, with 11 bases lying between them.